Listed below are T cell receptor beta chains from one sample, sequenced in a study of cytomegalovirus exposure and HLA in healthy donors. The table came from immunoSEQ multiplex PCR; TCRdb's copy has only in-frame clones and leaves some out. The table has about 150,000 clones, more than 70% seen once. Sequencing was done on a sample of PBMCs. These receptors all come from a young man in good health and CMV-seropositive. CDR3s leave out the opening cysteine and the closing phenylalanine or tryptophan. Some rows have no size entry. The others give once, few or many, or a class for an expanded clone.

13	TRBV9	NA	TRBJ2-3	ASSVSGRAADTQY
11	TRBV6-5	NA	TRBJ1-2	ASSINREYGYT
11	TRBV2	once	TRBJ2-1	ASLGLTYNEQF
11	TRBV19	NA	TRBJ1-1	ASILSGGTEAF
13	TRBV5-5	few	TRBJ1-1	ASSSQGALNTEAF
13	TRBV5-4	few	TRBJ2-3	ASSLQGAVGDTQY
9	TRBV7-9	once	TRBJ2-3	ASSSGATQY
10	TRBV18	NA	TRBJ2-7	ASSRDDNEQY
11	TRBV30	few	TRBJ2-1	AWVRDFGGEQF
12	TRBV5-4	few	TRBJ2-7	ASSLDRRSYEQY
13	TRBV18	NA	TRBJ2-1	ASSQGQLAYNEQF
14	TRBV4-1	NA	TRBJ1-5	ASSQPADRDNQPQH
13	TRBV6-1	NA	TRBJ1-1	ASRREGGRSTEAF
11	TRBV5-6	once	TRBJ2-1	ASSPKTRNEQF
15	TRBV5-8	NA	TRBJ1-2	ASSLDYVGGGGSGYT
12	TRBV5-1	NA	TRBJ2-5	ASSLKRSQETQY
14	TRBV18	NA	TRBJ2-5	ASSPQRGQSAETQY
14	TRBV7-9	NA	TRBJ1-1	ASSLASGTRNTEAF
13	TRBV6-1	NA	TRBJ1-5	ASRIPQGPDQPQH
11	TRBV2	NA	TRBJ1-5	ASSEDAHRVQH
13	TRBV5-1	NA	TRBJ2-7	ASSPGLAGLYEQY
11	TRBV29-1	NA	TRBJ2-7	SAVGTRSYEQY
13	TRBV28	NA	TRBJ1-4	ASRTGPATNEKLF
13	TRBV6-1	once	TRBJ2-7	ASKARDTGGSEQY
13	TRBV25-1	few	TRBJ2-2	ASSDWSANTGELF
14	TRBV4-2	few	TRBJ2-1	ASSQIGTGVGNEQF
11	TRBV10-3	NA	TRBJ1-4	AISLRANEKLF
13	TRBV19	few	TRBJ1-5	ASRRGLSSNQPQH
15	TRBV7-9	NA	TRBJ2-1	ASSYGTSGIWVNEQF
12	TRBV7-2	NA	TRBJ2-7	ASSLLAGAYEQY
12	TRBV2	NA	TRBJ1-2	ASSDPPGSYGYT
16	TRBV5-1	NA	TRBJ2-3	ASSLGLAGLTSTDTQY